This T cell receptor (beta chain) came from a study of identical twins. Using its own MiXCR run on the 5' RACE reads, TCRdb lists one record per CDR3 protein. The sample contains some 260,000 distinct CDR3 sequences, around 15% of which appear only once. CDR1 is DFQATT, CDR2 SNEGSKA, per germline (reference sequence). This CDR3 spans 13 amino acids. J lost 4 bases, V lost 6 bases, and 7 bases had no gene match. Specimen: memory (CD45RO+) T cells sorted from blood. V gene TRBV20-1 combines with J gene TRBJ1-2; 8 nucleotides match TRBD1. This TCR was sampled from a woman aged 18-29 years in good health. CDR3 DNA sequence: TGCAGTGCCTCGGACAGGGTAGGCTATGGCTACACCTTC. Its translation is CSASDRVGYGYTF.